This T cell receptor (beta chain) was captured in a study of OX40 agonist ivuxolimab in advanced cancers. In the study overall: Prior anti-PD-1, anti-PD-L1 or anti-CTLA-4 therapy did not bar entry, and about 40% had some. Two cutaneous melanoma patients and one hepatocellular carcinoma patient, three in all, had partial responses.

Repertoires were generated with immunoSEQ multiplex PCR, while TCRdb's copy carries only in-frame clones and drops some. The table records 20,000 to 25,000 clones, roughly four fifths of them present only once. The CDR3 totals 14 residues. Germline CDR1 MRHNA, CDR2 SNTAGT. With 10 bases clipped from V and 4 bases from J, the junction kept 11 bases outside the gene matches. This sample comprised CD4+ or CD8+ T cells sorted from blood, obtained in a trial of the OX40 agonist ivuxolimab. V gene TRBV6-4 combines with J gene TRBJ2-7; 9 bases agree with TRBD2. This sequence was found in an adult with an advanced solid tumor such as melanoma, head and neck, liver or kidney cancer. The CDR3 reads CATLGLAGTYEQYF. For the CDR3, the DNA is TGTGCCACATTGGGTCTAGCGGGAACATACGAGCAGTACTTC.